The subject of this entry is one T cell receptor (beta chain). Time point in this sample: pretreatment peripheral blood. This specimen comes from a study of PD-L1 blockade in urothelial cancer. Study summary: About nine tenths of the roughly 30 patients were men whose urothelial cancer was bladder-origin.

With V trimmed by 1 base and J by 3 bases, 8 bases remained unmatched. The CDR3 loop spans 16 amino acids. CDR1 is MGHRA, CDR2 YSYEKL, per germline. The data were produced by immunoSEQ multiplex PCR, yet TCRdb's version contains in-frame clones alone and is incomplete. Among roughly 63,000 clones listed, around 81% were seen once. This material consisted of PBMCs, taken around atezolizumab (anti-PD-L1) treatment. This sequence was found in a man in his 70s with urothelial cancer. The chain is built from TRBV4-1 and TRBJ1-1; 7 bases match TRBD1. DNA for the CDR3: TGCGCCAGCAGCCAAGTGACAGGGATTAGGGACACTGAAGCTTTCTTT. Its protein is CASSQVTGIRDTEAFF.